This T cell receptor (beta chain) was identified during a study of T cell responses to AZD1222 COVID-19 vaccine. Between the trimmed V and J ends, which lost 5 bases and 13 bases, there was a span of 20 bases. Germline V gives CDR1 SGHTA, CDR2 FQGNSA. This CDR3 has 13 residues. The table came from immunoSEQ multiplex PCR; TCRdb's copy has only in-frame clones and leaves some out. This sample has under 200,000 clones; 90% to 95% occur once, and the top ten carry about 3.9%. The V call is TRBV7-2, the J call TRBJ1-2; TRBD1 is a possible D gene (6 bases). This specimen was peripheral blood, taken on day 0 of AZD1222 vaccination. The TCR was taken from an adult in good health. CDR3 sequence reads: CASSPLGATHTTF. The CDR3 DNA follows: TGTGCCAGCAGCCCCTTGGGGGCCACTCATACCACCTTC.